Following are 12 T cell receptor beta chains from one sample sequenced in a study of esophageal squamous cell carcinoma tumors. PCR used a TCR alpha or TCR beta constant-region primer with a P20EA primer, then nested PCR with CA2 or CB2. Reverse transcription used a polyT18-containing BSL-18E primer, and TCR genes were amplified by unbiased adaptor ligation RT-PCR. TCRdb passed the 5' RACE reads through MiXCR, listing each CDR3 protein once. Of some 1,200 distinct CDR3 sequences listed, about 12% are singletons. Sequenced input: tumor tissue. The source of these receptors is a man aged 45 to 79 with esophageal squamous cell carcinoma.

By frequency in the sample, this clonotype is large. The CDR3 loop reads CSASSTLDNEQFF. CDR3 in DNA: TGCAGTGCTAGTTCCACCTTGGACAATGAGCAGTTCTTC. The chain is built from TRBV20-1 and TRBJ2-1; D uncertain. Germline values: CDR1 DFQATT, CDR2 SNEGSKA (reference sequence). Trimming left V 3 bases short and J 5 bases short, with 11 bases between. There are 13 residues in the CDR3.

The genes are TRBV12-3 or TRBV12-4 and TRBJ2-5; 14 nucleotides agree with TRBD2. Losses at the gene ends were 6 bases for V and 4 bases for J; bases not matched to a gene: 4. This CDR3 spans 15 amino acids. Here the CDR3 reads CASSPGLAGGETQYF. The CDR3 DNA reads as TGTGCCAGCAGCCCCGGACTAGCGGGAGGAGAGACCCAGTACTTC.

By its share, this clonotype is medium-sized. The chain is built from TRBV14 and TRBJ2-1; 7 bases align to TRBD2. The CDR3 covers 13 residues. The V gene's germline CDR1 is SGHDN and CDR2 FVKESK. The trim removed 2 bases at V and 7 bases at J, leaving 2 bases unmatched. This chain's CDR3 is CASSQYGGNEQFF. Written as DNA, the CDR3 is TGTGCCAGCAGCCAATACGGGGGGAATGAGCAGTTCTTC.

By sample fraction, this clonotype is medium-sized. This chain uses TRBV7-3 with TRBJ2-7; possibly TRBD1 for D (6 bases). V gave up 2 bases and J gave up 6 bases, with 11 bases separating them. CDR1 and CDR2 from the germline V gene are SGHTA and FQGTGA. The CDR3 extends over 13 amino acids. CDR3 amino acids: CASSLVLGGEQYF. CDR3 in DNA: TGTGCCAGCAGCTTAGTTTTAGGGGGCGAGCAGTACTTC.

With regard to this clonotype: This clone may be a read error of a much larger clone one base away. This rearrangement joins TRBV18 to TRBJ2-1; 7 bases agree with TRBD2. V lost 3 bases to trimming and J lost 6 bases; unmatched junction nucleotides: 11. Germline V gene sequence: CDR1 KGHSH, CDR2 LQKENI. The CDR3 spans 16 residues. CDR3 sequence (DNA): TGTGCCAGCTCACCGCCAAGCGGGGCTTACTTCAATGAGCAGTTCTTC. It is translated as CASSPPSGAYFNEQFF.

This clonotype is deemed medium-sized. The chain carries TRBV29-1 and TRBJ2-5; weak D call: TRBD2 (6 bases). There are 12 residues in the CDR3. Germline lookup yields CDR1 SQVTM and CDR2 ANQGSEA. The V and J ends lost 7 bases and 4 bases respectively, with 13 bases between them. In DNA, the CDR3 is TGCAGCGGTGGGACTCTTGGAGAGACCCAGTACTTC. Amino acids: CSGGTLGETQYF.

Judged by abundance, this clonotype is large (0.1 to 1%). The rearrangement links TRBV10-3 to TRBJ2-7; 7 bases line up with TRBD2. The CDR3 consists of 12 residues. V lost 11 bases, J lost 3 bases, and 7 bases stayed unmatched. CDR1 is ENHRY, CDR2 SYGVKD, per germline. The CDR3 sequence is CAAMGLNYEQYF. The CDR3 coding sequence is TGTGCCGCAATGGGACTAAACTACGAGCAGTACTTC.

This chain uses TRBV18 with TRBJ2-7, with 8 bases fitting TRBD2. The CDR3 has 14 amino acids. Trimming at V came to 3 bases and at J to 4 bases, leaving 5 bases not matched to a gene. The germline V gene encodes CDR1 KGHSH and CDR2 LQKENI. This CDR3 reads CASSPGTGGYEQYF. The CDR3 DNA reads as TGTGCCAGCTCACCCGGGACGGGGGGGTACGAGCAGTACTTC.

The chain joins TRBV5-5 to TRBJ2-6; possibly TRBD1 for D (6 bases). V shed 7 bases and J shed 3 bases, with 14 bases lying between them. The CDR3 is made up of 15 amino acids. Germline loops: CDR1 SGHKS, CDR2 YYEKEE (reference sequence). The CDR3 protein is CASGPHRVGANVLTF. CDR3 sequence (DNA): TGTGCCAGCGGGCCACACAGGGTTGGGGCCAACGTCCTGACTTTC.

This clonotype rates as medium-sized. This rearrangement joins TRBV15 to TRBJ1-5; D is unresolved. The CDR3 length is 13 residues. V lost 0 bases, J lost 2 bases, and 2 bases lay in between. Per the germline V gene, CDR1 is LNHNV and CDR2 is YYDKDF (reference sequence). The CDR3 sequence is CATSREGNQPQHF. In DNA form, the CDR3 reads TGTGCCACCAGCAGAGAGGGCAATCAGCCCCAGCATTTT.

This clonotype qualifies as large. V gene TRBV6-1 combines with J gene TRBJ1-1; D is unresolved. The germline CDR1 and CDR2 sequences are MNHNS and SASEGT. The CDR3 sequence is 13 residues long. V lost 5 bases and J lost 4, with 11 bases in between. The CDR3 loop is CASSPDGSTEAFF. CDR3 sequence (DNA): TGTGCCAGCAGTCCGGACGGGAGCACTGAAGCTTTCTTT.

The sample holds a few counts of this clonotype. CDR3 residues: CASRPPGLANEQFF. CDR3 DNA sequence: TGTGCCAGCAGACCTCCGGGTCTTGCCAATGAGCAGTTCTTC. The chain employs TRBV6-6 and TRBJ2-1, with D hard to call. V gave up 6 bases and J gave up 6 bases, with 15 bases separating them. This CDR3 has 14 amino acids. Germline loops: CDR1 MNHNY, CDR2 SVGAGI (reference sequence).